Presented here are 3 T cell receptor beta chains from one specimen sequenced in a study of T cells generated in artificial thymic organoids. Reverse primers in the TRAC or TRBC constant regions drove separate semi-nested PCRs for TCRalpha and TCRbeta. TCRdb called the 5' RACE reads again in MiXCR, with one record for every CDR3 protein. The repertoire holds 2,000 to 2,500 distinct CDR3 sequences, approximately 10% seen once, with 2.8% in the top ten. Sequencing was performed on naive CD8+ T cells from the thymus. The subset denotes: CD3+TCRalphabeta+CD8SP T cells; for blood, CD45RO-CCR7+ naive CD8+ T cells. These receptors all stem from a human donor who gave cord blood stem cells for thymic organoid culture, a cardiac surgery patient who gave postnatal thymus, or a blood donor (not recorded which).

This clonotype was detected a few times. V and J are TRBV29-1 and TRBJ1-1; D not certain. Trimming cost V 0 bases and J 1 base, with 6 bases left between them. This CDR3 is 13 amino acids long. CDR1 SQVTM and CDR2 ANQGSEA come from the germline V gene. This CDR3 is CSVEDNKNTEAFF. The CDR3 nucleotides are TGCAGCGTTGAAGATAACAAGAACACTGAAGCTTTCTTT.

The chain uses TRBV6-5 and TRBJ2-5; TRBD2 aligns across 11 bases. Per the germline V gene, CDR1 is MNHEY and CDR2 is SVGAGI. The CDR3 is made up of 16 amino acids. V was clipped by 4 bases and J by 1 base; unmatched bases: 5. This CDR3 reads CASSSLAGESQETQYF. In DNA, the CDR3 is TGTGCCAGCAGTTCACTAGCGGGAGAGAGCCAAGAGACCCAGTACTTC.

This clonotype occurred a few times. The chain couples TRBV28 to TRBJ2-7, with TRBD1 identical over 7 bases. Germline trimming cut 4 bases from V and 0 bases from J; bases unmatched to any gene: 9. The CDR3 contains 16 residues. Germline V gives CDR1 MDHEN, CDR2 SYDVKM. Here the CDR3 reads CASSSGMTGSSYEQYV. Here the CDR3 DNA reads TGTGCCAGCAGTTCGGGAATGACAGGGTCCTCCTACGAGCAGTACGTC.